Each of the 22 T cell receptor beta chains below was sequenced from the same sample in a study of shared clonotypes between healthy human individuals. Measured with immunoSEQ multiplex PCR; TCRdb has only the in-frame clones, and not every one. The table includes 2 million to 2.5 million clones, roughly 93% detected once. Sequenced: naive CD4+ T cells from PBMCs. Subset here: CD45RA+ positively selected. The receptors stem from a man between 18 and 35 years old in good health. Some clones in this sample may be carry-over from other donors' samples.

On this clone: Other DNA sequences in this specimen translate into the identical CDR3. The V call is TRBV18, the J call TRBJ2-7, with unresolved D. Germline V gene data show CDR1 as KGHSH and CDR2 as LQKENI. The CDR3 is 13 residues long. Trimming took 3 bases from V and 4 from J, leaving 10 bases between them. The CDR3 loop is CASSPGTVYEQYF. The CDR3, as DNA: TGTGCCAGCTCACCCGGCACAGTTTACGAGCAGTACTTC.

The chain recombines TRBV29-1 with TRBJ1-2; 7 bases are shared with TRBD1. J gave up 2 bases and V 5 bases, and 8 bases lay outside the gene matches. Per germline, CDR1 SQVTM and CDR2 ANQGSEA. This CDR3 is built from 14 residues. The CDR3 loop reads CSVSRDSTNYGYTF. The CDR3 DNA reads TGCAGCGTTTCCCGGGACAGCACAAACTATGGCTACACCTTC.

The chain couples TRBV9 to TRBJ2-7, with D possibly TRBD2 on 6 matching bases. This CDR3 is 14 amino acids long. In germline, CDR1 is SGDLS, CDR2 YYNGEE. V was cut by 0 bases and J by 3 bases, with 10 bases left in between. In nucleotides, the CDR3 is TGTGCCAGCAGCGTAGGGGGACTGCTCTACGAGCAGTACTTC. This codes for CASSVGGLLYEQYF.

This chain uses TRBV7-9 with TRBJ1-1; weak D call: TRBD1 (5 bases). Germline assignment: CDR1 SEHNR and CDR2 FQNEAQ (reference sequence). The CDR3 has 13 residues. V shed 6 bases and J shed 11 bases, with 19 bases lying between them. CDR3 bases: TGTGCCAGCAGATCAGGGACGAACCTTTTTGCTTTCTTT. Amino acid sequence: CASRSGTNLFAFF.

The V gene is TRBV28, the J gene TRBJ1-3; D possibly corresponds to TRBD1 (6 bases). V lost 2 bases and J 0 bases, leaving 17 bases between the germline ends. The germline V gene has CDR1 MDHEN and CDR2 SYDVKM. The CDR3 is 18 residues long. The DNA for the CDR3 is TGTGCCAGCAGTTTAATCGGGCTACAGGGACTCTCTGGAAACACCATATATTTT. Amino acid sequence: CASSLIGLQGLSGNTIYF.

A word on this clone: This specimen includes other DNA sequences encoding the same CDR3. The chain joins TRBV10-1 to TRBJ1-5; no definite D call. Germline V lookup: CDR1 WNHNN, CDR2 SYGVQD (reference sequence). V gave up 3 bases and J gave up 2 bases, with 2 bases separating them. The CDR3 sequence is 12 residues long. The CDR3 nucleotides are TGCGCCAGCAGTGATGGCAATCAGCCCCAGCATTTT. Its protein product is CASSDGNQPQHF.

The rearrangement joins TRBV6-6 to TRBJ1-2; 8 positions agree with TRBD1. Germline V gene lookup returns CDR1 MNHNY and CDR2 SVGAGI (reference sequence). Unmatched junction bases numbered 7, after V lost 7 bases and J lost 6 bases. This CDR3 has 13 residues. CDR3 loop: CASNTDRENGYTF. The DNA of the CDR3 is TGTGCCAGCAACACGGACAGGGAGAATGGCTACACCTTC.

The V and J genes are TRBV5-1 and TRBJ2-2, with no clear D. The ends were cut back, 4 bases at V and 4 bases at J, with 14 bases in the middle. Germline-derived CDR1 and CDR2 are SGHRS and YFSETQ. The CDR3 extends over 15 amino acids. This CDR3 is CASSRTVVGTGELFF. The CDR3 nucleotides read TGCGCCAGCAGCCGGACCGTAGTTGGCACCGGGGAGCTGTTTTTT.

CDR3 sequence reads: CASSTRLAARYNEQFF. The CDR3 region has the DNA TGTGCCAGCAGCACGCGACTAGCCGCAAGATACAATGAGCAGTTCTTC. The V gene is TRBV7-8, the J gene TRBJ2-1; 7 bases map to TRBD2. The CDR3 totals 16 residues. Germline CDR1 reads SGHVS; CDR2 reads FQNEAQ. J gave up 4 bases and V 5 bases, and 11 bases lay outside the gene matches.

CDR3 sequence: CASSAGTGTAGEKLFF. In nucleotides, the CDR3 is TGTGCCAGCAGCGCAGGAACCGGGACAGCCGGGGAAAAACTGTTTTTT. The chain is built from TRBV9 and TRBJ1-4, with TRBD1 identical over 7 bases. The CDR3 covers 16 residues. The junction had 13 bases not matched to a gene; V was cut back by 3 bases and J by 8 bases. Germline V lookup: CDR1 SGDLS, CDR2 YYNGEE.

J is TRBJ2-7 and V is TRBV29-1; weak D call: TRBD1 (5 bases). V was shortened by 4 bases and J by 0 bases, with 10 bases between the two germline ends. CDR3 length: 13 amino acids. Germline loops: CDR1 SQVTM, CDR2 ANQGSEA. CDR3 coding DNA: TGCAGCGTTGTGACAGTCAGCTCCTACGAGCAGTACTTC. This codes for CSVVTVSSYEQYF.

The gene calls are TRBV27 and TRBJ1-5; D gene unclear. Germline CDR1 reads MNHEY; CDR2 reads SMNVEV (reference sequence). This CDR3 contains 18 residues. V was shortened by 1 base and J by 5 bases, with 21 bases between the two germline ends. CDR3 nucleotides: TGTGCCAGCAGTTTATTTTCGGCAGCGTTGGGAGGAGATCAGCCCCAGCATTTT. The encoded protein is CASSLFSAALGGDQPQHF.

In this sample, this clone turned up once. The genes are TRBV6-1 and TRBJ1-2; D gene uncertain. The germline gives CDR1 MNHNS, CDR2 SASEGT. The V and J ends lost 1 base and 0 bases respectively, with 6 bases between them. This CDR3 comprises 14 residues. The CDR3 reads CASSEDSANYGYTF. For the CDR3, the DNA is TGTGCCAGCAGTGAAGACAGTGCTAACTATGGCTACACCTTC.

CDR3 DNA sequence: TGTGCCAGCAGTGAAGGTGGACTAGCGGGAGTTAAAGATACGCAGTATTTT. Translating it yields CASSEGGLAGVKDTQYF. The chain links TRBV25-1 to TRBJ2-3; 13 positions match TRBD2. The CDR3 has 17 residues. V lost 2 bases, J lost 5 bases, and 7 bases stayed unmatched. Germline loops: CDR1 MGHDK, CDR2 SYGVNS.

The chain joins TRBV6-5 to TRBJ2-2; perhaps TRBD2 as D (6 bases). The V end was cut by 7 bases, the J end by 6 bases, with 18 bases between. The CDR3 has 15 amino acids. Germline V CDR1 and CDR2: MNHEY, SVGAGI. This chain's CDR3 is CASKGGLAQSGELFF. The CDR3 coding sequence is TGTGCCAGCAAGGGTGGGCTAGCGCAATCCGGGGAGCTGTTTTTT.

The gene calls are TRBV28 and TRBJ1-1, with 9 bases aligning to TRBD1. The CDR3 length is 17 residues. Germline values: CDR1 MDHEN, CDR2 SYDVKM. Trimming removed 5 bases from V and 1 base from J; junction bases left unmatched: 11. The CDR3 bases are TGTGCCAGCAGTCGACCGGGACAGGGTTCATGGAACACTGAAGCTTTCTTT. Its translation: CASSRPGQGSWNTEAFF.

The chain links TRBV30 to TRBJ1-1; no definite D call. This CDR3 is 11 amino acids long. Between the trimmed V and J ends, which lost 2 bases and 7 bases, there was a span of 8 bases. CDR1 and CDR2 (germline): GTSNPN, SVGIG (reference sequence). This CDR3 reads CAWSTRVEAFF. The CDR3 DNA sequence: TGTGCCTGGAGTACGAGGGTTGAAGCTTTCTTT. Based on the CDR3 plus reference TRBV30 and TRBJ1-1, the full variable domain is SQTIHQWPATLVQPVGSPLSLECTVEGTSNPNLYWYRQAAGRGLQLLFYSVGIGQISSEVPQNLSASRPQDRQFILSSKKLLLSDSGFYLCAWSTRVEAFFGQGTRLTVV.

Notes on this clone: Other DNA sequences of this sample code for an identical CDR3. V usage is TRBV7-9 and J usage is TRBJ2-1; 8 bases match TRBD2. Germline V gene data show CDR1 as SEHNR and CDR2 as FQNEAQ (reference sequence). The CDR3 contains 15 residues. V was pared by 2 bases and J by 0 bases, with 0 bases of the junction left unmatched. The DNA for the CDR3 is TGTGCCAGCAGCTTACTAGCGGGCTCCTACAATGAGCAGTTCTTC. The encoded protein is CASSLLAGSYNEQFF.

The rearrangement uses TRBV5-1 and TRBJ2-6; TRBD2 matches at 7 bases. V was pared by 4 bases and J by 2 bases, with 6 bases of the junction left unmatched. The CDR3 sequence is 16 residues long. Germline V gives CDR1 SGHRS, CDR2 YFSETQ. The CDR3 DNA is TGCGCCAGCAGCCAGGGCGCGGGGGCTGGGGCCAACGTCCTGACTTTC. Translated, it gives CASSQGAGAGANVLTF.

The genes are TRBV11-3 and TRBJ2-5; D possibly corresponds to TRBD1 (8 bases). Germline loops: CDR1 SGHNT, CDR2 YENEEA. Trimming stripped 1 base from V and 0 bases from J, with 15 bases between. The length of the CDR3 is 17 residues. CDR3 DNA: TGTGCCAGCAGCTTAGGACAGGGGAGGGTCAACCAAGAGACCCAGTACTTC. Its protein product is CASSLGQGRVNQETQYF.

The gene calls are TRBV18 and TRBJ2-1; D ambiguous. Trimming removed 2 bases from V and 0 bases from J, with 14 bases in between. The CDR3 is 17 amino acids. The germline V gene has CDR1 KGHSH and CDR2 LQKENI. The CDR3 DNA reads as TGTGCCAGCTCACCAAATACACGGAGCAGCTCCTACAATGAGCAGTTCTTC. This sequence encodes CASSPNTRSSSYNEQFF.

This rearrangement joins TRBV5-6 to TRBJ1-2; possibly TRBD1 for D (6 bases). Germline loops: CDR1 SGHDT, CDR2 YYEEEE. V was clipped by 1 base and J by 0 bases, with 13 bases between them. The CDR3 runs 16 residues. CDR3 protein: CASSLLPAGANYGYTF. The CDR3 region has the DNA TGTGCCAGCAGCTTGTTGCCGGCAGGGGCTAACTATGGCTACACCTTC.